This T cell receptor beta chain comes out of a study of blood T cell repertoires in COVID-19. Methods used by the authors: Amplified reference gene primers provided the basis for estimating nucleated cell counts. Profiling relied on immunoSEQ multiplex PCR, and the TCRdb table lists in-frame clones only, not all of them. That table furnishes V, J and clone size, whereas the DNA furnished D and trimming. The sample lists about 170,000 clones, roughly 80% occurring once. The germline V gene encodes CDR1 KGHSH and CDR2 LQKENI. The CDR3 runs 14 residues. With 3 bases removed from V and 2 bases from J, the gap between germline ends came to 8 bases.

This sequence originates from a woman of 80 years or more with acute or convalescent COVID-19. Material: peripheral blood. The chain uses TRBV18 and TRBJ2-1, with TRBD2 as a possible D gene (5 bases). The CDR3 reads CASSPSGTYNEQFF. In nucleotides, the CDR3 is TGTGCCAGCTCACCCTCCGGGACCTACAATGAGCAGTTCTTC.